A selection of T cell receptor beta chains follows, all from one sample in a study of post-analysis software for immune sequencing data. TCRdb called the PCR reads again in MiXCR, with one record for every CDR3 protein. The table includes around 260,000 distinct CDR3 sequences, less than 40% detected once. What was sequenced was blood. These receptors all come from a girl between 10 and 17 years old with multiple sclerosis. Both conserved end residues are part of each CDR3. D genes are given only for firm matches. Where a row states a size, it is once, few, many or the class of an expanded clone; other rows omit it.

V gene: TRBV20-1; CDR3 length: 14; clone size: NA; D gene: TRBD2; J gene: TRBJ2-3; CDR3 DNA: TGCAGTGCTAGAGACGGACTAGCTGCAGATACGCAGTATTTT; CDR3 protein: CSARDGLAADTQYF
V gene: TRBV2; CDR3 length: 11; clone size: NA; D gene: NA; J gene: TRBJ2-1; CDR3 DNA: TGTGCCAGCAGAAACAACAATGAGCAGTTCTTC; CDR3 protein: CASRNNNEQFF
V gene: TRBV12-3/TRBV12-4; CDR3 length: 16; clone size: few; D gene: NA; J gene: TRBJ2-1; CDR3 DNA: TGTGCCAGCAGTTCCCCCCCAGGCGCCTGGGCTGATGAGCAGTTCTTC; CDR3 protein: CASSSPPGAWADEQFF
V gene: TRBV5-5; CDR3 length: 16; clone size: NA; D gene: TRBD2; J gene: TRBJ2-2; CDR3 DNA: TGTGCCAGCAGCTTGGGGGGGGGTCTCTACACCGGGGAGCTGTTTTTT; CDR3 protein: CASSLGGGLYTGELFF
V gene: TRBV2; CDR3 length: 13; clone size: many; D gene: NA; J gene: TRBJ2-3; CDR3 DNA: TGTGCCAGCAGGGACTATCTCACAGATACGCAGTATTTT; CDR3 protein: CASRDYLTDTQYF
V gene: TRBV9; CDR3 length: 13; clone size: NA; D gene: NA; J gene: TRBJ2-1; CDR3 DNA: TGTGCCAGCAGCGTAGTAGAAGGCGGTGAGCAGTTCTTC; CDR3 protein: CASSVVEGGEQFF
V gene: TRBV2; CDR3 length: 15; clone size: few; D gene: NA; J gene: TRBJ2-7; CDR3 DNA: TGTGCCAGCACCCACGCCGGGCAGCAAGTCTACGAGCAGTACTTC; CDR3 protein: CASTHAGQQVYEQYF
V gene: TRBV15; CDR3 length: 13; clone size: many; D gene: NA; J gene: TRBJ2-3; CDR3 DNA: TGTGCCGCCCTAAGAGCCGGCACAGATACGCAGTATTTT; CDR3 protein: CAALRAGTDTQYF
V gene: TRBV20-1; CDR3 length: 13; clone size: few; D gene: TRBD2; J gene: TRBJ2-1; CDR3 DNA: TGCAGTGCTAACCCCGGGACTAGCGATGAGCAGTTCTTC; CDR3 protein: CSANPGTSDEQFF
V gene: TRBV3-1; CDR3 length: 12; clone size: few; D gene: NA; J gene: TRBJ1-4; CDR3 DNA: TGTGCCAGCAGCCAGGCAGGGGAAAAACTGTTTTTT; CDR3 protein: CASSQAGEKLFF
V gene: TRBV4-2; CDR3 length: 16; clone size: NA; D gene: TRBD2; J gene: TRBJ2-1; CDR3 DNA: TGTGCCAGCAGCCAAGATCCAGCGGGAGAGTTAGATGAGCAGTTCTTC; CDR3 protein: CASSQDPAGELDEQFF
V gene: TRBV7-9; CDR3 length: 14; clone size: few; D gene: NA; J gene: TRBJ2-1; CDR3 DNA: TGTGCCAGCAGCTTAGGCTCGGCTGACAATGAGCAGTTCTTC; CDR3 protein: CASSLGSADNEQFF
V gene: TRBV3-1; CDR3 length: 16; clone size: many; D gene: TRBD1; J gene: TRBJ1-2; CDR3 DNA: TGTGCCAGCAGTGGGACAGGGATAACTACTAACTATGGCTACACCTTC; CDR3 protein: CASSGTGITTNYGYTF
V gene: TRBV28; CDR3 length: 15; clone size: NA; D gene: NA; J gene: TRBJ1-4; CDR3 DNA: TGTGCCAGCAGTTTGGAATCAGGGGTTGGCGAAAAACTGTTTTTT; CDR3 protein: CASSLESGVGEKLFF
V gene: TRBV7-9; CDR3 length: 16; clone size: NA; D gene: TRBD1; J gene: TRBJ1-1; CDR3 DNA: TGTGCCAGCAGCTCACCAGGGAGGGGGCAATGCACTGAAGCTTTCTTT; CDR3 protein: CASSSPGRGQCTEAFF
V gene: TRBV20-1; CDR3 length: 13; clone size: many; D gene: TRBD1; J gene: TRBJ2-1; CDR3 DNA: TGCAGTGCTAGTCGCAGGGGGCACAATGAGCAGTTCTTC; CDR3 protein: CSASRRGHNEQFF
V gene: TRBV7-9; CDR3 length: 15; clone size: NA; D gene: NA; J gene: TRBJ2-6; CDR3 DNA: TGTGCCAGCAGCTTGTCGATTTCTGGGGCCAACGTCCTGACTTTC; CDR3 protein: CASSLSISGANVLTF
V gene: TRBV4-1; CDR3 length: 13; clone size: many; D gene: NA; J gene: TRBJ2-7; CDR3 DNA: TGCGCCAGCAGCCAAGAGACTGGAACCGCGCAGTACTTC; CDR3 protein: CASSQETGTAQYF
V gene: TRBV24-1; CDR3 length: 13; clone size: NA; D gene: NA; J gene: TRBJ2-7; CDR3 DNA: TGTGCCACCAGTGATCCCCGGAGGGAAGAGCAGTACTTC; CDR3 protein: CATSDPRREEQYF
V gene: TRBV4-1; CDR3 length: 16; clone size: NA; D gene: TRBD1; J gene: TRBJ2-2; CDR3 DNA: TGCGCCAGCAGCCAAGACTTCGACAGGGCCCCCGGGGAGCTGTTTTTT; CDR3 protein: CASSQDFDRAPGELFF
V gene: TRBV7-9; CDR3 length: 15; clone size: few; D gene: NA; J gene: TRBJ2-1; CDR3 DNA: TGTGCCAGCAGCTCCCCTGCGGGAACGACGACTGAGCAGTTCTTC; CDR3 protein: CASSSPAGTTTEQFF
V gene: TRBV10-3; CDR3 length: 15; clone size: NA; D gene: NA; J gene: TRBJ1-4; CDR3 DNA: TGTGCCATCAGTGAATCGCCAGGGGCTAATGAAAAACTGTTTTTT; CDR3 protein: CAISESPGANEKLFF
V gene: TRBV20-1; CDR3 length: 14; clone size: NA; D gene: NA; J gene: TRBJ2-5; CDR3 DNA: TGCAGTGCTAGAGACCGGGACGGCCAAGAGACCCAGTACTTC; CDR3 protein: CSARDRDGQETQYF
V gene: TRBV9; CDR3 length: 15; clone size: NA; D gene: TRBD1; J gene: TRBJ1-1; CDR3 DNA: TGTGCCAGCACCCCAGGGGGGGAGATGAACACTGAAGCTTTCTTT; CDR3 protein: CASTPGGEMNTEAFF
V gene: TRBV7-9; CDR3 length: 12; clone size: many; D gene: NA; J gene: TRBJ1-1; CDR3 DNA: TGTGCCAGCAGCTCTGGACGCACTGAAGCTTTCTTT; CDR3 protein: CASSSGRTEAFF
V gene: TRBV6-6; CDR3 length: 16; clone size: NA; D gene: NA; J gene: TRBJ2-7; CDR3 DNA: TGTGCCAGCAGTTACTCGACAGTGAGCTCCTACAATGAGCAGTACTTC; CDR3 protein: CASSYSTVSSYNEQYF
V gene: TRBV10-3; CDR3 length: 16; clone size: many; D gene: TRBD1; J gene: TRBJ2-3; CDR3 DNA: TGTGCCATCAGTGAGCGGGACAGGAGCAACACAGATACGCAGTATTTT; CDR3 protein: CAISERDRSNTDTQYF
V gene: TRBV5-1; CDR3 length: 15; clone size: many; D gene: NA; J gene: TRBJ1-6; CDR3 DNA: TGCGCCAGCAGCTTGACAGGGACCTATAATTCACCCCTCCACTTT; CDR3 protein: CASSLTGTYNSPLHF
V gene: TRBV12-3/TRBV12-4; CDR3 length: 13; clone size: many; D gene: NA; J gene: TRBJ1-1; CDR3 DNA: TGTGCCAGCAGTCTGGGACTGTACACTGAAGCTTTCTTT; CDR3 protein: CASSLGLYTEAFF
V gene: TRBV9; CDR3 length: 12; clone size: few; D gene: NA; J gene: TRBJ1-1; CDR3 DNA: TGTGCCAGCAGCGTAGGGGGCCCTGAAGCTTTCTTT; CDR3 protein: CASSVGGPEAFF
V gene: TRBV6-5; CDR3 length: 12; clone size: NA; D gene: NA; J gene: TRBJ2-1; CDR3 DNA: TGTGCCAGCAGTTACGGTGGAAATGAGCAGTTCTTC; CDR3 protein: CASSYGGNEQFF
V gene: TRBV3-1; CDR3 length: 18; clone size: NA; D gene: NA; J gene: TRBJ1-4; CDR3 DNA: TGTGCCAGCAGCCCCCGGGACAAGTCCCTTGCAACTAATGAAAAACTGTTTTTT; CDR3 protein: CASSPRDKSLATNEKLFF
V gene: TRBV5-1; CDR3 length: 15; clone size: many; D gene: TRBD2; J gene: TRBJ2-1; CDR3 DNA: TGCGCCAGCAGCTTGCCGGGAGGAGGGTACAATGAGCAGTTCTTC; CDR3 protein: CASSLPGGGYNEQFF
V gene: TRBV7-9; CDR3 length: 18; clone size: many; D gene: TRBD2; J gene: TRBJ2-2; CDR3 DNA: TGTGCCAGCAGCATGCGTTCTAGCGGGAGGGCCTACACCGGGGAGCTGTTTTTT; CDR3 protein: CASSMRSSGRAYTGELFF
V gene: TRBV7-9; CDR3 length: 14; clone size: many; D gene: NA; J gene: TRBJ1-1; CDR3 DNA: TGTGCCAGCAGCCCCGGGTTGGGGAACACTGAAGCTTTCTTT; CDR3 protein: CASSPGLGNTEAFF
V gene: TRBV15; CDR3 length: 13; clone size: many; D gene: NA; J gene: TRBJ2-7; CDR3 DNA: TGTGCCACCAGCAGCAACCCTACGGGCGAGCAGTACTTC; CDR3 protein: CATSSNPTGEQYF
V gene: TRBV5-1; CDR3 length: 15; clone size: many; D gene: TRBD2; J gene: TRBJ2-1; CDR3 DNA: TGCGCCAGCAGCTTGGGACTAGCGGGCTCCAATGAGCAGTTCTTC; CDR3 protein: CASSLGLAGSNEQFF
V gene: TRBV13; CDR3 length: 13; clone size: many; D gene: NA; J gene: TRBJ1-1; CDR3 DNA: TGTGCCAGCAGCTTAGGTGGGAGCGCTGAAGCTTTCTTT; CDR3 protein: CASSLGGSAEAFF
V gene: TRBV6-5; CDR3 length: 15; clone size: NA; D gene: NA; J gene: TRBJ2-7; CDR3 DNA: TGTGCCAGCAGTTACTCAGGGACAACGCTCTACGAGCAGTACTTC; CDR3 protein: CASSYSGTTLYEQYF
V gene: TRBV2; CDR3 length: 15; clone size: NA; D gene: TRBD1; J gene: TRBJ1-1; CDR3 DNA: TGTGCCAGCCGGGACAGTGTTTTTTGGAACACTGAAGCTTTCTTT; CDR3 protein: CASRDSVFWNTEAFF
V gene: TRBV7-3; CDR3 length: 16; clone size: NA; D gene: NA; J gene: TRBJ2-3; CDR3 DNA: TGTGCCAGCAGCCCAAGGACCTCCTTCAGCACAGATACGCAGTATTTT; CDR3 protein: CASSPRTSFSTDTQYF
V gene: TRBV7-9; CDR3 length: 15; clone size: many; D gene: NA; J gene: TRBJ1-2; CDR3 DNA: TGTGCCATCCCAGAAGAGCCTTCAGCTAACTATGGCTACACCTTC; CDR3 protein: CAIPEEPSANYGYTF
V gene: TRBV29-1; CDR3 length: 12; clone size: few; D gene: NA; J gene: TRBJ2-7; CDR3 DNA: TGCAGCGTTGAAGCTCCAAACTACGAGCAGTACTTC; CDR3 protein: CSVEAPNYEQYF
V gene: TRBV6-2/TRBV6-3; CDR3 length: 19; clone size: NA; D gene: TRBD2; J gene: TRBJ2-1; CDR3 DNA: TGTGCCAGCAGCTGGTGGGCTAGCGGGAGAGGGTCGTCCTACAATGAGCAGTTCTTC; CDR3 protein: CASSWWASGRGSSYNEQFF
V gene: TRBV7-9; CDR3 length: 15; clone size: NA; D gene: NA; J gene: TRBJ2-4; CDR3 DNA: TGTGCCAGCAGTCTCCCCTCGTGGGAGGCAGGGGAGCAGTACTTC; CDR3 protein: CASSLPSWEAGEQYF
V gene: TRBV29-1; CDR3 length: 13; clone size: NA; D gene: NA; J gene: TRBJ1-2; CDR3 DNA: TGCAGCGTTGAAGATCAAGGTTTAGGCGGCTACACCTTC; CDR3 protein: CSVEDQGLGGYTF
V gene: TRBV7-2; CDR3 length: 14; clone size: NA; D gene: NA; J gene: TRBJ2-1; CDR3 DNA: TGTGCCAGCAGCTTAGTTTCGGTCTACAATGAGCAGTTCTTC; CDR3 protein: CASSLVSVYNEQFF